What follows are 18 T cell receptor beta chains derived from one specimen sequenced in a study of CD8+CD57+ T cells in acquired aplastic anemia. For CDR3 and TCR beta VDJ profiling, genomic DNA was the template used. TCRdb fed the reads into MiXCR, producing one record per CDR3 protein. The sample consists of about 150,000 distinct CDR3 sequences, 41% of them appearing once. The sequenced sample was sorted CD4+, CD8+, or CD8+CD57+ T cells (not recorded which) from PBMCs. These receptors were taken from a human donor in good health, serving as a control.

This clonotype was picked up many times. This rearrangement joins TRBV7-6 to TRBJ2-3; D uncertain. The V and J ends lost 3 bases and 0 bases respectively, with 7 bases between them. The CDR3 runs 14 residues. Per the germline V gene, CDR1 is SGHVS and CDR2 is FNYEAQ. The CDR3 is CASSFFSSTDTQYF. CDR3 coding DNA: TGTGCCAGCAGCTTTTTTTCTAGCACAGATACGCAGTATTTT.

The chain couples TRBV25-1 to TRBJ1-1, with D unclear. Per germline, CDR1 MGHDK and CDR2 SYGVNS. The CDR3 totals 15 residues. V lost 6 bases, J lost 3 bases, and 17 bases lay in between. The CDR3 is CASSEQTPRDTEAFF. The CDR3, as DNA: TGTGCCAGCAGCGAACAGACCCCCCGGGACACTGAAGCTTTCTTT. Supplemented by reference TRBV25-1 and TRBJ1-1, the full variable domain reads EADIYQTPRYLVIGTGKKITLECSQTMGHDKMYWYQQDPGMELHLIHYSYGVNSTEKGDLSSESTVSRIRTEHFPLTLESARPSHTSQYLCASSEQTPRDTEAFFGQGTRLTVV.

Many counts were recorded for this clonotype. This chain joins TRBV30 and TRBJ1-2; no firm D call. The CDR3 length is 11 residues. V was shortened by 4 bases and J by 4 bases, with 7 bases between the two germline ends. In germline, CDR1 is GTSNPN, CDR2 SVGIG (reference sequence). The CDR3 region has the DNA TGTGCCTGGACCCCCCTCTATGGCTACACCTTC. It yields the protein CAWTPLYGYTF.

There are many counts of this clonotype. CDR3 coding DNA: TGCAGTGCGCAGGACCGGGTTTTTACAGCGCCAAAACCTGAAGCTTTCTTT. Its translation is CSAQDRVFTAPKPEAFF. V is TRBV20-1 and J is TRBJ1-1; no firm D call. CDR3 length: 17 amino acids. Germline values: CDR1 DFQATT, CDR2 SNEGSKA (reference sequence). Trimming removed 6 bases from V and 6 bases from J, with 29 bases in between.

This clonotype was found many times. The CDR3 spells CASSLMPGLAVDTQYF. CDR3 nucleotides: TGTGCCAGCAGTTTAATGCCGGGACTAGCTGTAGATACGCAGTATTTT. The chain has TRBV12-3 or TRBV12-4 and TRBJ2-3; 9 bases fit TRBD2. CDR3 length: 16 amino acids. After removal of 2 bases from V and 5 bases from J, the junction contained 8 bases not matched to a gene.

As regards this clonotype: This could be a read error, since a much larger clone is one nucleotide away. This chain uses TRBV27 with TRBJ2-7; D possibly corresponds to TRBD2 (7 bases). V was clipped by 6 bases and J by 3 bases, with 18 bases between them. There are 15 residues in the CDR3. Germline V gene data show CDR1 as MNHEY and CDR2 as SMNVEV (reference sequence). The CDR3 coding sequence is TGTGCCAGCAGGGACAGACCAGCGGGGAACTACGAGCAGTACTTC. Protein product: CASRDRPAGNYEQYF.

This clonotype was seen only once. This chain links TRBV10-3 with TRBJ1-2; 9 positions agree with TRBD1. This CDR3 region has 13 residues. Trimming removed 10 bases from V and 5 bases from J; junction bases left unmatched: 8. Looked up from germline, CDR1 is ENHRY and CDR2 is SYGVKD. CDR3 sequence: CANLLTGGYGYTF. The CDR3 bases are TGTGCCAATTTACTGACAGGGGGGTATGGCTACACCTTC.

The chain couples TRBV19 to TRBJ1-5, with D perhaps TRBD1 (5 bases). Deletions cut 5 bases from V and 1 base from J, with 9 bases between. Germline loops: CDR1 LNHDA, CDR2 SQIVND (reference sequence). The length of the CDR3 is 14 residues. CDR3 amino acids: CASSPGISNQPQHF. The CDR3 nucleotides are TGTGCCAGTAGTCCAGGGATAAGCAATCAGCCCCAGCATTTT.

There are many counts of this clonotype. This chain links TRBV28 with TRBJ2-6, with no clear D. Per the germline V gene, CDR1 is MDHEN and CDR2 is SYDVKM. The CDR3 consists of 14 residues. The V end was cut by 9 bases, the J end by 3 bases, with 12 bases between. The CDR3 sequence: CASSPPGGANVLTF. The DNA of the CDR3 is TGTGCCAGTAGCCCACCGGGTGGGGCCAACGTCCTGACTTTC.

This clonotype was recorded many times. V usage is TRBV19 and J usage is TRBJ2-1, with 8 bases aligning to TRBD1. CDR3 length equals 20 residues. Unmatched junction bases numbered 18, after V lost 3 bases and J lost 2 bases. CDR1 is LNHDA, CDR2 SQIVND, per germline (reference sequence). CDR3 DNA: TGTGCCAGTAGTATGGCCGGGACAGGAGTATACCTCGTTACCTACAATGAGCAGTTCTTC. Its translation: CASSMAGTGVYLVTYNEQFF.

This chain uses TRBV18 with TRBJ1-2; no clear D gene. The CDR3 extends over 13 amino acids. Germline V lookup: CDR1 KGHSH, CDR2 LQKENI. V lost 2 bases and J lost 8, with 12 bases in between. The CDR3 coding sequence is TGTGCCAGCTCACCAGTCGGGGAATACGGCTACACCTTC. It specifies CASSPVGEYGYTF.

The table lists this clonotype with a count of one. V usage is TRBV7-2 and J usage is TRBJ2-7, with D unclear. Germline V gene data show CDR1 as SGHTA and CDR2 as FQGNSA. The CDR3 is 14 amino acids. With 6 bases removed from V and 0 bases from J, the gap between germline ends came to 12 bases. The CDR3 nucleotides are TGTGCCAGCAGTTCTTCCGCGAGCTCCTACGAGCAGTACTTC. It encodes CASSSSASSYEQYF.

Many counts were recorded for this clonotype. The J gene is TRBJ2-7, the V gene TRBV18; weak D call: TRBD1 (5 bases). Germline-derived CDR1 and CDR2 are KGHSH and LQKENI. CDR3 size: 13 residues. V lost 4 bases and J 5 bases, leaving 12 bases between the germline ends. The CDR3 bases are TGTGCCAGCTCACAGGGGCCCGACCACGAGCAGTACTTC. Protein sequence: CASSQGPDHEQYF.

This clonotype showed up just a few times. The chain is built from TRBV30 and TRBJ1-4; D might be TRBD1 (5 bases). Between the trimmed V and J ends, which lost 5 bases and 5 bases, there was a span of 9 bases. The germline gives CDR1 GTSNPN, CDR2 SVGIG (reference sequence). The CDR3 length is 12 residues. DNA for the CDR3: TGTGCCTGGGGGCAGGGAAATGAAAAACTGTTTTTT. Translating gives CAWGQGNEKLFF.

This clonotype was seen only a few times. This chain uses TRBV18 with TRBJ2-7; D is uncertain. CDR3 size: 15 residues. Germline CDR1 reads KGHSH; CDR2 reads LQKENI. V was clipped by 3 bases and J by 7 bases, with 19 bases between them. The CDR3 is CASSPWEKSYGEQYF. The CDR3 region has the DNA TGTGCCAGCTCACCTTGGGAAAAATCATATGGGGAGCAGTACTTC. The full variable domain, with the rest looked up from reference TRBV18 and TRBJ2-7, is NAGVMQNPRHLVRRRGQEARLRCSPMKGHSHVYWYRQLPEEGLKFMVYLQKENIIDESGMPKERFSAEFPKEGPSILRIQQVVRGDSAAYFCASSPWEKSYGEQYFGPGTRLTVT.

This clonotype came up a few times. It is unclear where the CDR3 begins or ends on the DNA, so no DNA is shown, and the CDR3 is as TCRdb lists it. The CDR3 here is CISVPEARRDRGVCYEQYF. J is TRBJ2-7 and V is TRBV7-5; the table gives TRBD1 as D, unverified against the DNA. TRBV7-5 is given as a pseudogene. A total of 19 residues make up the CDR3, ends included.

This clonotype was detected ten times or more. J is TRBJ2-7 and V is TRBV20-1; 8 bases match TRBD1. The CDR3 runs to 15 residues. After removal of 3 bases from V and 5 bases from J, the junction contained 12 bases not matched to a gene. The germline gives CDR1 DFQATT, CDR2 SNEGSKA (reference sequence). CDR3: CSASKPQGASNEQYF. The CDR3 DNA reads as TGCAGTGCTAGTAAGCCCCAGGGGGCGTCCAACGAGCAGTACTTC.

The V gene is TRBV27, the J gene TRBJ2-5; a weak D match, TRBD2 (6 bases). The CDR3 consists of 17 residues. V was trimmed by 4 bases and J by 5 bases, leaving 23 bases between them. The germline gives CDR1 MNHEY, CDR2 SMNVEV (reference sequence). Here the CDR3 DNA reads TGTGCCAGCAGTTCCCAGGGTAGGACCTCGCGGGATGAGACCCAGTACTTC. It is translated as CASSSQGRTSRDETQYF.